What follows is one TCR beta chain and its context. This sample is part of a study of cytomegalovirus exposure and HLA in healthy donors. The length of the CDR3 is 16 residues. V trimming: 3 bases; J trimming: 8 bases; junction bases outside the gene matches: 9. Germline V CDR1 and CDR2: LGHNA, YNFKEQ. It was with 60 Vbeta and 13 Jbeta primers that the PCR ran. Assay: immunoSEQ multiplex PCR; the TCRdb copy retains only in-frame clones and omits some. The profile shows 150,000 to 180,000 clones, approximately 80% of them singletons. The gene calls are TRBV4-2 and TRBJ1-4, with 10 bases matching TRBD1. The material sequenced was PBMCs. This sequence originates from a woman in her forties in good health and CMV-seronegative. The chain's CDR3 is CASSHDGTGVGEKLFF. In DNA form, the CDR3 reads TGTGCCAGCAGCCACGACGGGACAGGGGTGGGAGAAAAACTGTTTTTT.